This is a list of T cell receptor beta chains from one sample in a study of identical twins. TCRdb itself ran the 5' RACE reads through MiXCR, one entry per CDR3 protein. The sample yields some 230,000 distinct CDR3 sequences, 6.5% to 8% seen once. These records were also assigned to another study, of T cells expressing NK-cell markers.

Sequenced material: CD8+ T cells sorted from blood. Receptor source: a woman under 30 in good health. CDR3s include the opening cysteine and the closing phenylalanine or tryptophan. The D gene is left open where the match is weak. Size is omitted from some rows. Given values are once, few, many or a class for expanded clones.

J gene: TRBJ2-1; V gene: TRBV11-2; clone size: -; D gene: TRBD2; CDR3 DNA: TGTGCCAGCAGCTTAGATCGGCGGGGGTCTGGCGATGAGCAGTTCTTC; CDR3 protein: CASSLDRRGSGDEQFF
J gene: TRBJ2-7; V gene: TRBV27; clone size: -; D gene: -; CDR3 DNA: TGTGCCAGCAGACATCCGGGGTCCTACGAGCAGTACTTC; CDR3 protein: CASRHPGSYEQYF
J gene: TRBJ2-2; V gene: TRBV2; clone size: few; D gene: -; CDR3 DNA: TGTGCCAGCGAGGGGACTGCAACCGGGGAGCTGTTTTTT; CDR3 protein: CASEGTATGELFF
J gene: TRBJ1-5; V gene: TRBV7-8; clone size: many; D gene: TRBD1; CDR3 DNA: TGTGCCAGCAAACCCGACAGGGGGCCAAATCAGCCCCAGCATTTT; CDR3 protein: CASKPDRGPNQPQHF
J gene: TRBJ2-1; V gene: TRBV4-1; clone size: few; D gene: TRBD1; CDR3 DNA: TGCGCCAGCAGCCAAGATACAGGGGGTGAGCAGTTCTTC; CDR3 protein: CASSQDTGGEQFF
J gene: TRBJ2-3; V gene: TRBV6-1; clone size: few; D gene: -; CDR3 DNA: TGTGCCAGCAGGCCCGGGGGCCTAGATACGCAGTATTTT; CDR3 protein: CASRPGGLDTQYF
J gene: TRBJ2-5; V gene: TRBV12-3/TRBV12-4; clone size: many; D gene: -; CDR3 DNA: TGTGCCAGCGCTGCGGGTGGAGAAGAGACCCAGTACTTC; CDR3 protein: CASAAGGEETQYF
J gene: TRBJ2-1; V gene: TRBV20-1; clone size: many; D gene: TRBD2; CDR3 DNA: TGCAGTGCCCCTGAGCGGGAGGGCCGGGACAATGAGCAGTTCTTC; CDR3 protein: CSAPEREGRDNEQFF
J gene: TRBJ1-2; V gene: TRBV6-2/TRBV6-3; clone size: -; D gene: TRBD1; CDR3 DNA: TGTGCCAGCAGCATAGACAGGGGGCCTTTCTATGGCTACACCTTC; CDR3 protein: CASSIDRGPFYGYTF
J gene: TRBJ2-7; V gene: TRBV19; clone size: few; D gene: -; CDR3 DNA: TGTGCCAGTAGTATTGAGGTTCTCTACGAGCAGTACTTC; CDR3 protein: CASSIEVLYEQYF
J gene: TRBJ2-2; V gene: TRBV12-3/TRBV12-4; clone size: few; D gene: -; CDR3 DNA: TGTGCCAGCGCCGGGTTTCCTGGAACCGGGGAGCTGTTTTTT; CDR3 protein: CASAGFPGTGELFF
J gene: TRBJ2-7; V gene: TRBV12-3/TRBV12-4; clone size: many; D gene: -; CDR3 DNA: TGTGCCAGCAGTTCCGGTATGGAGCAGTACTTC; CDR3 protein: CASSSGMEQYF
J gene: TRBJ1-2; V gene: TRBV29-1; clone size: many; D gene: -; CDR3 DNA: TGCAGCGTTGAAACTCCTCGACAGGCTTTTAACTATGGCTACACCTTC; CDR3 protein: CSVETPRQAFNYGYTF
J gene: TRBJ1-2; V gene: TRBV6-5; clone size: few; D gene: -; CDR3 DNA: TGTGCCAGCAGTTCCTCTGGGCCCAACTATGGCTACACCTTC; CDR3 protein: CASSSSGPNYGYTF
J gene: TRBJ2-7; V gene: TRBV10-3; clone size: many; D gene: TRBD1; CDR3 DNA: TGTGCCATCAGTGATAAGGGGGCGACTAACGAGCAGTACTTC; CDR3 protein: CAISDKGATNEQYF
J gene: TRBJ2-7; V gene: TRBV29-1; clone size: few; D gene: -; CDR3 DNA: TGCAGCGTTGAAGAAGGGGGGTCCTACGAGCAGTACTTC; CDR3 protein: CSVEEGGSYEQYF
J gene: TRBJ2-3; V gene: TRBV2; clone size: many; D gene: -; CDR3 DNA: TGTGCCAGCAGGGGGCCAGGCACAGATACGCAGTATTTT; CDR3 protein: CASRGPGTDTQYF
J gene: TRBJ2-4; V gene: TRBV20-1; clone size: few; D gene: -; CDR3 DNA: TGCAGTGCTAGGTGGCCTCGGAGTTCCAAAAACATTCAGTACTTC; CDR3 protein: CSARWPRSSKNIQYF
J gene: TRBJ1-2; V gene: TRBV12-3/TRBV12-4; clone size: many; D gene: -; CDR3 DNA: TGTGCCAGCAGTTTAGAGACAAGTATACGGGGCTACACCTTC; CDR3 protein: CASSLETSIRGYTF
J gene: TRBJ2-5; V gene: TRBV21-1; clone size: many; D gene: -; CDR3 DNA: TGTGCCAGCAGCATTAAAAAGGGTGGCGACCAAGAGACCCAGTACTTC; CDR3 protein: CASSIKKGGDQETQYF
J gene: TRBJ2-5; V gene: TRBV5-1; clone size: -; D gene: -; CDR3 DNA: TGCGCCAGCAGCGACTTTGCGGGCGACAGTCAACAAGAGACCCAGTACTTC; CDR3 protein: CASSDFAGDSQQETQYF
J gene: TRBJ1-4; V gene: TRBV3-1; clone size: -; D gene: -; CDR3 DNA: TGTGCCAGCAGTCCGGACCTTAATGAAAAACTGTTTTTT; CDR3 protein: CASSPDLNEKLFF
J gene: TRBJ2-7; V gene: TRBV7-9; clone size: many; D gene: -; CDR3 DNA: TGTGCCAGCAGTCCTAGCGAGTACTACGAGCAGTACTTC; CDR3 protein: CASSPSEYYEQYF
J gene: TRBJ1-4; V gene: TRBV12-3/TRBV12-4; clone size: many; D gene: -; CDR3 DNA: TGTGCCAGCAGTTTGGGGGGATCCAATGAAAAACTGTTTTTT; CDR3 protein: CASSLGGSNEKLFF
J gene: TRBJ2-2; V gene: TRBV12-3/TRBV12-4; clone size: many; D gene: -; CDR3 DNA: TGTGCCAGCAGTTTCGGTGGGGAGCTGTTTTTT; CDR3 protein: CASSFGGELFF
J gene: TRBJ2-7; V gene: TRBV6-1; clone size: many; D gene: -; CDR3 DNA: TGTGCCAGCAACGGGGCACGCGCCCACGAGCAGTACTTC; CDR3 protein: CASNGARAHEQYF
J gene: TRBJ2-6; V gene: TRBV20-1; clone size: -; D gene: -; CDR3 DNA: TGCAGTGTTCCGCTCTTCGGGGCCAACGTCCTGACTTTC; CDR3 protein: CSVPLFGANVLTF
J gene: TRBJ1-3; V gene: TRBV9; clone size: few; D gene: -; CDR3 DNA: TGTGCCAGCAGCGTAGATGGAAACACCATATATTTT; CDR3 protein: CASSVDGNTIYF
J gene: TRBJ2-7; V gene: TRBV12-3/TRBV12-4; clone size: -; D gene: -; CDR3 DNA: TGTGCCAGCAGTTTAGAACCGCTCTCCTACGAGCAGTACTTC; CDR3 protein: CASSLEPLSYEQYF
J gene: TRBJ2-7; V gene: TRBV20-1; clone size: few; D gene: -; CDR3 DNA: TGCAGTGCTAGAGATAGGACAGTCTACGAGCAGTACTTC; CDR3 protein: CSARDRTVYEQYF
J gene: TRBJ1-5; V gene: TRBV12-2; clone size: -; D gene: -; CDR3 DNA: TGTGCAAGTCGCTTAGCGCGACAGGGCACTCAGCCCCAGCATTTT; CDR3 protein: CASRLARQGTQPQHF
J gene: TRBJ2-2; V gene: TRBV27; clone size: few; D gene: -; CDR3 DNA: TGTGCCAGCAGTTTAGGAAACGGGGCGAACACCGGGGAGCTGTTTTTT; CDR3 protein: CASSLGNGANTGELFF
J gene: TRBJ1-1; V gene: TRBV6-1; clone size: few; D gene: TRBD1; CDR3 DNA: TGTGCCAGCAGTCAAACCCTGGACAGGGGCACTGAAGCTTTCTTT; CDR3 protein: CASSQTLDRGTEAFF
J gene: TRBJ2-7; V gene: TRBV13; clone size: -; D gene: TRBD1; CDR3 DNA: TGTGCCAGCAGCCCACAGGGGGTTCGCTACGAGCAGTACTTC; CDR3 protein: CASSPQGVRYEQYF
J gene: TRBJ2-7; V gene: TRBV20-1; clone size: few; D gene: -; CDR3 DNA: TGCAGTGCTAGTAAAAGGGGGAGACTAGTAACTCCCTCTGGACGCGAGCAGTACTTC; CDR3 protein: CSASKRGRLVTPSGREQYF
J gene: TRBJ1-2; V gene: TRBV12-3/TRBV12-4; clone size: many; D gene: TRBD1; CDR3 DNA: TGTGCCAGCAGTTTAGCTGGACAGGGGGTTGGCTACACCTTC; CDR3 protein: CASSLAGQGVGYTF
J gene: TRBJ2-2; V gene: TRBV9; clone size: many; D gene: TRBD2; CDR3 DNA: TGTGCCAGCAGCCCTCTAGCGGGAGAAGCCGGGGAGCTGTTTTTT; CDR3 protein: CASSPLAGEAGELFF
J gene: TRBJ2-7; V gene: TRBV7-2; clone size: few; D gene: TRBD1; CDR3 DNA: TGTGCCAGCAGCGAGGGGACAGGGAAGTTTGAGCAGTACTTC; CDR3 protein: CASSEGTGKFEQYF
J gene: TRBJ2-2; V gene: TRBV7-2; clone size: many; D gene: -; CDR3 DNA: TGTGCCAGCAGCTTAAGTCCCAGGGAGTTGAACACCGGGGAGCTGTTTTTT; CDR3 protein: CASSLSPRELNTGELFF
J gene: TRBJ2-7; V gene: TRBV7-9; clone size: few; D gene: -; CDR3 DNA: TGTGCCAGCAGCTTAGAAATTCGTGGACCCGAGCAGTACTTC; CDR3 protein: CASSLEIRGPEQYF
J gene: TRBJ2-1; V gene: TRBV20-1; clone size: many; D gene: TRBD2; CDR3 DNA: TGCAGTGCTAGCGGGACTAGCGGGAGTCTTGGCAATGAGCAGTTCTTC; CDR3 protein: CSASGTSGSLGNEQFF
J gene: TRBJ1-5; V gene: TRBV15; clone size: -; D gene: -; CDR3 DNA: TGTGCCACCAGCAGTACAGGAAACAATCAGCCCCAGCATTTT; CDR3 protein: CATSSTGNNQPQHF
J gene: TRBJ2-2; V gene: TRBV4-3; clone size: many; D gene: TRBD2; CDR3 DNA: TGCGCCAGCAGCCAATACGGCGGGAGGGCCGGGGAGCTGTTTTTT; CDR3 protein: CASSQYGGRAGELFF